The clone carrying this T cell receptor beta chain was counted once. The target antigen is unknown. Produced via immunoSEQ multiplex PCR; TCRdb's table is partial and in-frame only. The sample includes 60,000 to 75,000 clones, about 86% of them seen just once. Germline-derived CDR1 and CDR2 are SGHTA and FQGNSA. Losses at the gene ends were 5 bases for V and 5 bases for J; bases not matched to a gene: 4. The CDR3 sequence is 14 residues long. The sample comes from a study of lymphopenia after photon versus proton radiotherapy. Regarding the study as a whole: Larger post-nadir TCR diversity loss correlated inversely with survival in deceased patients. Survival link was tested only in deceased patients; proton benefit remains a possibility. Post-nadir diversity loss with photons came from oligoclonal expansion, particularly CD8+ Temra cells. Under photons, naive T cells and diversity fell while effector/memory populations rose.

The genes are TRBV7-2 and TRBJ2-2, with 8 nucleotides matching TRBD1. Sequencing used peripheral blood, obtained from a patient treated with photon-based radiotherapy. The sequence was obtained from a man aged 35 to 55 with gastric cancer. CDR3 sequence (DNA): TGTGCCAGCAGCATAGACAGGGGTACCGGGGAGCTGTTTTTT. Amino acids: CASSIDRGTGELFF.